The count of the clone carrying this TCR beta chain is one. Antigen specificity is unknown. The data were taken from a study of T cell responses to AZD1222 COVID-19 vaccine. The CDR3 is 13 residues long. Trimming removed 2 bases from V and 8 bases from J, with 12 bases in between. Germline assignment: CDR1 LNHDA and CDR2 SQIVND (reference sequence). Findings and limits, study-wide: Spike-wide coverage was observed for vaccine-associated CD4 TCRs, with dominant responses at 160-218 and 743-854. Just a handful of AZD1222 recipients tested seropositive at baseline.

Clones were sequenced by immunoSEQ multiplex PCR, and TCRdb holds only the in-frame ones, with some missing. The repertoire holds some 180,000 clones, 80% to 95% seen once, with around 1.6% in the top ten. This receptor was identified in an adult in good health. This chain joins TRBV19 and TRBJ1-2; no firm D call. Sequencing used peripheral blood, obtained on day 0 of AZD1222 vaccination. CDR3 nucleotide sequence: TGTGCCAGTAGTATATACTCCACCGGGGGCTACACCTTC. Amino acid sequence: CASSIYSTGGYTF.